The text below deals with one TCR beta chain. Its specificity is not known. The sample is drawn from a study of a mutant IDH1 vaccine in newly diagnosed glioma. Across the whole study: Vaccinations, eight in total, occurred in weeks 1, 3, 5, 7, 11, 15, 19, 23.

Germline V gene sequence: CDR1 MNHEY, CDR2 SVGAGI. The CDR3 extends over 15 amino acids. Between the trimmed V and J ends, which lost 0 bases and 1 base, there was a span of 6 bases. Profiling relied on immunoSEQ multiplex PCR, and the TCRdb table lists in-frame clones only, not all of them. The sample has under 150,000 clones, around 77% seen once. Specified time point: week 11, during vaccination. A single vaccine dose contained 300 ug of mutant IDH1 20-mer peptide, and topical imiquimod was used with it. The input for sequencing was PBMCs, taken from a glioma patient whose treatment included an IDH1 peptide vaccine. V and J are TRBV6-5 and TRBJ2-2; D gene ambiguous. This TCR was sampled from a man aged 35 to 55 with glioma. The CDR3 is CASSYSGRNTGELFF. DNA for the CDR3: TGTGCCAGCAGTTACTCGGGTCGGAACACCGGGGAGCTGTTTTTT.